This TCR beta chain was captured by sequencing in a study of blood T cell repertoires in COVID-19. Study-level information: T cells, B-cell-depleted T cells, or PBMCs provided the cDNA or gDNA that served as material.

Study members were between about 18 and 89 years old and lived in 24 US regions. Categorization into cohorts depended on clinical history that participants reported. This CDR3 region has 16 residues. Germline CDR1 MNHEY, CDR2 SVGAGI. The trim removed 0 bases at V and 3 bases at J, leaving 7 bases unmatched. How the authors handled the data: By means of reference gene primer amplification, nucleated cell counts were estimated. TCRdb's copy holds only in-frame clones and misses some; the assay was immunoSEQ multiplex PCR. The V and J calls and clone size come from that table; D and trimming were worked out from the DNA. In the table there are 110,000 to 150,000 clones, about four fifths of which are singletons.

The source of this sequence is a man between 35 and 55 years old with acute COVID-19. Specimen: PBMCs or T cells enriched from blood (not recorded which). The chain joins TRBV6-5 to TRBJ2-5; 7 nucleotides agree with TRBD2. The CDR3 nucleotides are TGTGCCAGCAGTTACTCAACTAGCGAGGGAGAAGAGACCCAGTACTTC. Amino acid sequence: CASSYSTSEGEETQYF.